These 22 T cell receptor beta chains share one sample of origin, sequenced in a study of blood T cell repertoires in COVID-19. The table came from immunoSEQ multiplex PCR; TCRdb's copy has only in-frame clones and leaves some out. The table lists some 48,000 clones, around 86% of them singletons. Sequences were obtained from peripheral blood. These receptors were collected from a human donor with acute or convalescent COVID-19. The donor label of this sample is uncertain.

This chain connects TRBV4-3 to TRBJ1-2, with D possibly matching TRBD1 (5 bases). The CDR3 is 16 residues long. Trimming pared 4 bases from V and 0 bases from J, leaving 15 bases between. Per the germline V gene, CDR1 is LGHNA and CDR2 is YSLEER. CDR3 bases: TGCGCCAGCAGCCGGGAGGTTGGACAAGCTAACTATGGCTACACCTTC. Amino acid sequence: CASSREVGQANYGYTF.

The chain recombines TRBV19 with TRBJ1-2; 7 bases match TRBD1. The CDR3 length is 12 residues. V was pared by 8 bases and J by 2 bases, with 2 bases of the junction left unmatched. The V gene's germline CDR1 is LNHDA and CDR2 SQIVND (reference sequence). The CDR3 region is CASGDRNYGYTF. CDR3 sequence (DNA): TGTGCCAGTGGGGACAGAAACTATGGCTACACCTTC.

J is TRBJ2-2 and V is TRBV28; D is uncertain. Trimming removed 4 bases at V and 1 base at J, with 4 bases between. This CDR3 is 13 amino acids long. CDR1 and CDR2 (germline): MDHEN, SYDVKM. The CDR3 DNA reads as TGTGCCAGCAGTTCCCAGAACACCGGGGAGCTGTTTTTT. Translating gives CASSSQNTGELFF.

The rearrangement joins TRBV5-5 to TRBJ1-2, with TRBD1 matching over 7 bases. After removal of 1 base from V and 2 bases from J, the junction contained 11 bases not matched to a gene. CDR3 length: 17 residues. Germline CDR1 is SGHKS and CDR2 is YYEKEE (reference sequence). This chain's CDR3 is CASSLLADPQGNYGYTF. The DNA of the CDR3 is TGTGCCAGCAGCTTGCTAGCTGACCCACAGGGGAACTATGGCTACACCTTC.

The chain joins TRBV9 to TRBJ1-5; TRBD1 aligns across 8 bases. Germline trimming cut 0 bases from V and 3 bases from J; bases unmatched to any gene: 8. CDR1 and CDR2 from the germline V gene are SGDLS and YYNGEE. The CDR3 sequence is 17 residues long. DNA of the CDR3: TGTGCCAGCAGCGTAGCAGCCCCGACAGGGGTCAATCAGCCCCAGCATTTT. Amino acid sequence: CASSVAAPTGVNQPQHF.

The genes are TRBV4-1 and TRBJ1-2; D might be TRBD1 (6 bases). Looked up from germline, CDR1 is MGHRA and CDR2 is YSYEKL. The CDR3 length is 18 residues. Trimming cost V 1 base and J 4 bases, with 22 bases left between them. The CDR3 region is CASSQVSSPGTRFYGYTF. The CDR3 DNA follows: TGCGCCAGCAGCCAAGTAAGCTCCCCCGGGACAAGATTCTATGGCTACACCTTC.

This clone was seen once. The J gene is TRBJ2-1, the V gene TRBV19; D remains unclear. Per germline, CDR1 LNHDA and CDR2 SQIVND (reference sequence). CDR3 length: 15 residues. Trimming took off 3 bases at V and 1 base at J, with 10 bases between the two ends. This chain's CDR3 is CASSIEASSYNEQFF. The CDR3 coding sequence is TGTGCCAGTAGTATCGAAGCTAGTTCCTACAATGAGCAGTTCTTC.

For the CDR3, the DNA is TGTGCCAGCAGCTTGACAGGGGTTCAGACCGGGGAGCTGTTTTTT. It is translated as CASSLTGVQTGELFF. The rearrangement joins TRBV5-6 to TRBJ2-2, with 7 bases matching TRBD1. With 1 base clipped from V and 5 bases from J, the junction kept 5 bases outside the gene matches. Germline CDR1 and CDR2: SGHDT and YYEEEE. There are 15 residues in the CDR3.

The J gene is TRBJ2-7, the V gene TRBV6-5, with 8 bases lining up with TRBD1. The V gene end was trimmed by 7 bases and the J gene end by 9 bases; junction bases not matched to a gene: 11. The CDR3 covers 13 residues. CDR1 is MNHEY, CDR2 SVGAGI, per germline. Written as DNA, the CDR3 is TGTGCCAGCACCCTAGGACAGGGCGGGACGCAGTACTTC. As protein: CASTLGQGGTQYF.

This clone was detected a few times. V gene TRBV7-2 combines with J gene TRBJ1-1; TRBD1 aligns across 8 bases. The junction had 7 bases not matched to a gene; V was cut back by 5 bases and J by 5 bases. CDR3 length: 14 residues. Germline lookup yields CDR1 SGHTA and CDR2 FQGNSA. CDR3 amino acids: CASSMDRVGTEAFF. The CDR3 DNA reads TGTGCCAGCAGCATGGACAGGGTAGGGACTGAAGCTTTCTTT.

Written as DNA, the CDR3 is TGTGCCAGCACCAAGGACCCGTGGGGCTGGCTCTACGAGCAGTACTTC. This translates into CASTKDPWGWLYEQYF. V is TRBV27 and J is TRBJ2-7; D may be TRBD1 (5 bases). CDR3 size: 16 residues. V lost 7 bases and J 3 bases, leaving 22 bases between the germline ends. CDR1 and CDR2 (germline): MNHEY, SMNVEV (reference sequence).

This clone was found a few times. Relative to the germline gene, one junction end is altered; a read error may explain this. V gene TRBV4-3 combines with J gene TRBJ1-1, with 8 bases lining up with TRBD1. This CDR3 contains 15 residues. Germline lookup yields CDR1 LGHNA and CDR2 YSLEER. CDR3 sequence reads: CASSQETGANAEAFF. CDR3 DNA: TGCGCCAGCAGCCAGGAGACAGGGGCGAACGCTGAAGCTTTCTTT.

The rearrangement uses TRBV5-1 and TRBJ1-2; 12 bases match TRBD1. Germline lookup yields CDR1 SGHRS and CDR2 YFSETQ. J lost 7 bases, V lost 4 bases, and 5 bases had no gene match. The CDR3 loop spans 14 amino acids. The CDR3 protein is CASSGGTGGFGYTF. In DNA form, the CDR3 reads TGCGCCAGCAGCGGCGGGACAGGGGGCTTTGGCTACACCTTC.

The chain joins TRBV5-1 to TRBJ1-3; possibly TRBD1 for D (5 bases). V was trimmed by 1 base and J by 4 bases, leaving 12 bases between them. Germline V gene lookup returns CDR1 SGHRS and CDR2 YFSETQ. The CDR3 is 15 amino acids. Written as DNA, the CDR3 is TGCGCCAGCAGCTTGAGTGGGGGGGACGGAAACACCATATATTTT. This encodes CASSLSGGDGNTIYF. Using reference TRBV5-1 and TRBJ1-3 for the parts outside the CDR3, the full variable domain is KAGVTQTPRYLIKTRGQQVTLSCSPISGHRSVSWYQQTPGQGLQFLFEYFSETQRNKGNFPGRFSGRQFSNSRSEMNVSTLELGDSALYLCASSLSGGDGNTIYFGEGSWLTVV.

This clone was seen once. The rearrangement joins TRBV12-2 to TRBJ1-2; the listed D gene, TRBD1, was not tested against the DNA. TRBV12-2 is classified as a pseudogene. The CDR3 totals 14 residues. This CDR3 reads CASRLDRGGSGYTF. CDR3 nucleotides: TGTGCAAGTCGCTTAGACAGGGGAGGATCTGGCTACACCTTC.

The CDR3 here is CASSVVPEYNEQFF. CDR3 bases: TGTGCCAGCAGCGTAGTGCCAGAATACAATGAGCAGTTCTTC. V is TRBV9 and J is TRBJ2-1; unclear D gene. The CDR3 spans 14 residues. Germline V CDR1 and CDR2: SGDLS, YYNGEE. V was clipped by 0 bases and J by 4 bases, with 8 bases between them. Combining the CDR3 with reference TRBV9 and TRBJ2-1 gives the whole variable domain DSGVTQTPKHLITATGQRVTLRCSPRSGDLSVYWYQQSLDQGLQFLIQYYNGEERAKGNILERFSAQQFPDLHSELNLSSLELGDSALYFCASSVVPEYNEQFFGPGTRLTVL.

V gene TRBV30 combines with J gene TRBJ1-4, with 7 bases that match TRBD1. CDR3 length: 14 amino acids. After removal of 5 bases from V and 4 bases from J, the junction contained 7 bases not matched to a gene. The germline gives CDR1 GTSNPN, CDR2 SVGIG (reference sequence). The CDR3 DNA reads as TGTGCCTGGGCCCGACAGGGCTTTAATGAAAAACTGTTTTTT. This gives the protein CAWARQGFNEKLFF.

The chain is built from TRBV11-2 and TRBJ1-2; 8 bases agree with TRBD1. CDR3 length: 13 residues. Germline CDR1 is SGHAT and CDR2 is FQNNGV. With V trimmed by 5 bases and J by 4 bases, 3 bases remained unmatched. Here the CDR3 DNA reads TGTGCCAGCAGCCAGGGGGCAAGCTATGGCTACACCTTC. Translating gives CASSQGASYGYTF.

The chain is built from TRBV7-2 and TRBJ2-3, with 10 bases fitting TRBD2. Per the germline V gene, CDR1 is SGHTA and CDR2 is FQGNSA. Trimming cost V 5 bases and J 12 bases; bases outside gene matches: 8. The CDR3 consists of 13 residues. This CDR3 is CASSPPSGRPQYF. The DNA for the CDR3 is TGTGCCAGCAGCCCCCCTAGCGGGAGACCCCAGTATTTT. Complete variable domain (other parts from reference TRBV7-2 and TRBJ2-3): GAGVSQSPSNKVTEKGKDVELRCDPISGHTALYWYRQSLGQGLEFLIYFQGNSAPDKSGLPSDRFSAERTGGSVSTLTIQRTQQEDSAVYLCASSPPSGRPQYFGPGTRLTVL.

This chain uses TRBV6-5 with TRBJ1-1; 10 bases agree with TRBD1. Germline values: CDR1 MNHEY, CDR2 SVGAGI. With V trimmed by 7 bases and J by 4 bases, 9 bases remained unmatched. This CDR3 has 15 amino acids. CDR3 sequence (DNA): TGTGCCAGCACCCAGCGGACAGGGGGGCTCACTGAAGCTTTCTTT. It codes for CASTQRTGGLTEAFF.

A single count supports this clone. J is TRBJ2-2 and V is TRBV11-1; perhaps TRBD2 as D (5 bases). The V gene's germline CDR1 is SGHAT and CDR2 FQDESV (reference sequence). This CDR3 is 13 amino acids long. CDR3 protein: CATAARGTGELFF. CDR3 bases: TGTGCTACTGCCGCGAGAGGGACCGGGGAGCTGTTTTTT.

This clone was observed a single time. The rearrangement uses TRBV5-1 and TRBJ1-2; a possible D gene is TRBD1 (5 bases). The CDR3 has 14 residues. Trimming pared 7 bases from V and 1 base from J, leaving 14 bases between. CDR1 and CDR2 (germline): SGHRS, YFSETQ. The CDR3 sequence: CASLTVPGNYGYTF. The CDR3 region has the DNA TGCGCCAGCCTGACAGTACCTGGTAACTATGGCTACACCTTC.